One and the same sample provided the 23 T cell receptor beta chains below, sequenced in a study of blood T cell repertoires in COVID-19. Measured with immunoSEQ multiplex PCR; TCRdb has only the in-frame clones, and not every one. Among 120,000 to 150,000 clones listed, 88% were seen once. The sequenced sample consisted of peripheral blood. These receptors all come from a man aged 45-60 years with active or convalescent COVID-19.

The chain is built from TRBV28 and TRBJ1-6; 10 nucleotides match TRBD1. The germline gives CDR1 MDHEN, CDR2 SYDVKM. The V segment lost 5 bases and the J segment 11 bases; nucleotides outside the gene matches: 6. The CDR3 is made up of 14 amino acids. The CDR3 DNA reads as TGTGCCAGCAGTCTGACAGGGGGCGGAACACCCCTCCACTTT. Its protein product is CASSLTGGGTPLHF.

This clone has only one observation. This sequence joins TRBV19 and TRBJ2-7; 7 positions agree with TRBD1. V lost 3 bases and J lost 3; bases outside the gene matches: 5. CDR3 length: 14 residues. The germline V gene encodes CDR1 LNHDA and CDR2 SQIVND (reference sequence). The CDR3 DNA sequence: TGTGCCAGTAGTATTTGGGGACAGTACTACGAGCAGTACTTC. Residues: CASSIWGQYYEQYF.

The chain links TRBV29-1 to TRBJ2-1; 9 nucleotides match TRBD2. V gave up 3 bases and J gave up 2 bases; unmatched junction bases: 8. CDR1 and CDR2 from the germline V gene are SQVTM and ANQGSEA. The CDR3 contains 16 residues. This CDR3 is CSVDVASGAAYNEQFF. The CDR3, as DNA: TGCAGCGTTGATGTGGCTAGCGGGGCAGCCTACAATGAGCAGTTCTTC.

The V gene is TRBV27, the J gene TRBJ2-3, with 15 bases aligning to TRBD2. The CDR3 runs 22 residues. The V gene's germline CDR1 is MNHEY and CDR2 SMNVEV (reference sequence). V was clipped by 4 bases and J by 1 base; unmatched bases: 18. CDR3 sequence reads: CASSSSRGSPGLAGGRTDTQYF. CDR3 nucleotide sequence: TGTGCCAGCAGTTCCTCTCGTGGCAGCCCGGGACTAGCGGGAGGCCGCACAGATACGCAGTATTTT.

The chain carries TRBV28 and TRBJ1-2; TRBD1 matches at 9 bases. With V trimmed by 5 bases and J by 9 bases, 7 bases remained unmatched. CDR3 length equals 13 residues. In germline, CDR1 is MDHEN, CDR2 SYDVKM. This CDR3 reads CASSTQGAGSYTF. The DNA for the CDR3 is TGTGCCAGCAGTACACAGGGGGCGGGCAGCTACACCTTC.

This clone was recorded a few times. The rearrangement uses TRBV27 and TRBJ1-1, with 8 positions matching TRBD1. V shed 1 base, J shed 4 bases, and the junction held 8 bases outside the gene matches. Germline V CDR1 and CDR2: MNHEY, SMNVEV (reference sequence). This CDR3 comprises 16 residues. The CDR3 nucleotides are TGTGCCAGCAGTTTATATGGGACAGGCGGAGGCACTGAAGCTTTCTTT. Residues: CASSLYGTGGGTEAFF.

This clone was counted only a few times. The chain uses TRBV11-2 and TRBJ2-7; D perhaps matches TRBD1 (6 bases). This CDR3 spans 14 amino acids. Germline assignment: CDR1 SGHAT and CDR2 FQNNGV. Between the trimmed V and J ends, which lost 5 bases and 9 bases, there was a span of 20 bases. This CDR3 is CASSQNFRGRWQYF. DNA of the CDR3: TGTGCCAGCAGCCAAAATTTCAGGGGTAGGTGGCAGTACTTC.

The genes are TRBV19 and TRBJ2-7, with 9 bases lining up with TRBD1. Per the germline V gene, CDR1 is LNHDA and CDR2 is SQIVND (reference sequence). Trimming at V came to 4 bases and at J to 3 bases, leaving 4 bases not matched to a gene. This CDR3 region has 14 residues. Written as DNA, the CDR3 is TGTGCCAGTAGTAGGACAGGGGATTTCTACGAGCAGTACTTC. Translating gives CASSRTGDFYEQYF.

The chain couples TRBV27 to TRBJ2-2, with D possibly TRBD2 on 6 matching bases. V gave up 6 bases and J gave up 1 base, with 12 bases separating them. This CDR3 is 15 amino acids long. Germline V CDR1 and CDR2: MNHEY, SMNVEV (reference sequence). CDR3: CASSAGLLNTGELFF. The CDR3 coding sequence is TGTGCCAGCAGCGCGGGGCTTCTGAACACCGGGGAGCTGTTTTTT.

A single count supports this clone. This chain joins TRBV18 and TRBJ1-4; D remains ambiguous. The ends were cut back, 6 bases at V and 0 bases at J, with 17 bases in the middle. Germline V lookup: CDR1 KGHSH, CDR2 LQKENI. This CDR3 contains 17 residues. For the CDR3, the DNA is TGTGCCAGCTCGCGGAATGCCAACTCCGCAACTAATGAAAAACTGTTTTTT. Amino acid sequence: CASSRNANSATNEKLFF.

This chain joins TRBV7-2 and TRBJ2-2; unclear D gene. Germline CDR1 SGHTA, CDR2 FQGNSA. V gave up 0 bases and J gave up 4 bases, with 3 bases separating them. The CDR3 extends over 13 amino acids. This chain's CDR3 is CASSLAATGELFF. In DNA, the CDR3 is TGTGCCAGCAGCTTAGCGGCCACCGGGGAGCTGTTTTTT. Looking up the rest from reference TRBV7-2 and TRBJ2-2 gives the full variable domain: GAGVSQSPSNKVTEKGKDVELRCDPISGHTALYWYRQSLGQGLEFLIYFQGNSAPDKSGLPSDRFSAERTGGSVSTLTIQRTQQEDSAVYLCASSLAATGELFFGEGSRLTVL.

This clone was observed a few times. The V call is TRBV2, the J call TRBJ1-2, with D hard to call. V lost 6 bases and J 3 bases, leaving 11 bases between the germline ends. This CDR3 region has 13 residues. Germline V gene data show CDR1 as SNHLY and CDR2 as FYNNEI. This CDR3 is CASREGEDYGYTF. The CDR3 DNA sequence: TGTGCCAGCAGGGAGGGAGAGGACTATGGCTACACCTTC.

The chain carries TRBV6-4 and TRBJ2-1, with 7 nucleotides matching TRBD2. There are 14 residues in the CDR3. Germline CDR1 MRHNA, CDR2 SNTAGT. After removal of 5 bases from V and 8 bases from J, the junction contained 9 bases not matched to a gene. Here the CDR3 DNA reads TGTGCCAGCAGTCTAGCGGAAGGGGCCTATGAGCAGTTCTTC. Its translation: CASSLAEGAYEQFF.

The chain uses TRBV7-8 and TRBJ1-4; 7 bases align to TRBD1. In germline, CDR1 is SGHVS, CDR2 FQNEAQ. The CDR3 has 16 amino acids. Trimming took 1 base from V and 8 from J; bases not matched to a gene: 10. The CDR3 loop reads CASSLGEGGVGEKLFF. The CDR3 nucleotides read TGTGCCAGCAGCTTAGGGGAAGGGGGCGTCGGGGAAAAACTGTTTTTT.

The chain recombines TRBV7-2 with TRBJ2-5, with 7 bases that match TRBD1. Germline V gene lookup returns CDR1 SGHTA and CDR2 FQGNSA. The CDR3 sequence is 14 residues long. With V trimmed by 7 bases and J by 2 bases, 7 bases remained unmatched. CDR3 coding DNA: TGTGCCAGCACCCCCCGGGACAGACAAGAGACCCAGTACTTC. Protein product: CASTPRDRQETQYF.

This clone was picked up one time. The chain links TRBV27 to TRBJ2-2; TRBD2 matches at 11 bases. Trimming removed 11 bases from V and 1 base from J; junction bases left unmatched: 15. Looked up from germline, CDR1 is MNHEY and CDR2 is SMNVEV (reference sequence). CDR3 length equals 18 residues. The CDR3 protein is CASRGAGLAVMNTGELFF. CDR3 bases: TGTGCCTCCAGGGGGGCGGGACTAGCGGTCATGAACACCGGGGAGCTGTTTTTT.

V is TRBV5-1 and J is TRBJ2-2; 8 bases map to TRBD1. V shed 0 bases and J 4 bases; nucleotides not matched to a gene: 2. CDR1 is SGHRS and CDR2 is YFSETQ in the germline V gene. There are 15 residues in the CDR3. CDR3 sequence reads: CASSLVQGGTGELFF. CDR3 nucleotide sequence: TGCGCCAGCAGCTTGGTACAGGGGGGCACCGGGGAGCTGTTTTTT.

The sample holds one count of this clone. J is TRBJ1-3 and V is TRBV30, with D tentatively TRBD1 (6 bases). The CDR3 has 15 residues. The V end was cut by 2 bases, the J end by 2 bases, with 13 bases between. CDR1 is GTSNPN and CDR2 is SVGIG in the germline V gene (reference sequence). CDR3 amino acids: CAWSSGTTTGNTIYF. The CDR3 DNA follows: TGTGCCTGGAGTTCCGGGACAACGACTGGAAACACCATATATTTT.

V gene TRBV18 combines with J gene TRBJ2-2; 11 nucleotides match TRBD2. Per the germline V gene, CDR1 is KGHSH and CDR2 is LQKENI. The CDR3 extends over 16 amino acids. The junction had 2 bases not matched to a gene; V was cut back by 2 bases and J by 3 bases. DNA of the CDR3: TGTGCCAGCTCACCAGAACTAGCGGGAGACACCGGGGAGCTGTTTTTT. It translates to CASSPELAGDTGELFF.

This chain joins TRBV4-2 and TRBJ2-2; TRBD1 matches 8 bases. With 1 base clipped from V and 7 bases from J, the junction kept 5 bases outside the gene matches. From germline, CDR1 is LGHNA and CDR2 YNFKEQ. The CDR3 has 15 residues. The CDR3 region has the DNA TGTGCCAGCAGCCAAGTTCAGGGGGCGGGCGGGGAGCTGTTTTTT. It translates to CASSQVQGAGGELFF.

For the CDR3, the DNA is TGCGCCAGCAGCCTATGGGACAGGGGTGATTCTGAAGCTTTCTTT. It is translated as CASSLWDRGDSEAFF. The chain joins TRBV5-1 to TRBJ1-1, with 10 nucleotides matching TRBD1. CDR3 length: 15 residues. Germline-derived CDR1 and CDR2 are SGHRS and YFSETQ. J was trimmed by 6 bases and V by 4 bases; bases with no gene match: 9.

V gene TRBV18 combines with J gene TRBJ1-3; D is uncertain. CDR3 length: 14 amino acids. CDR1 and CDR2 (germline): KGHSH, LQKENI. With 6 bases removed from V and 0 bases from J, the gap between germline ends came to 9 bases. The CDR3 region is CASSAGNSGNTIYF. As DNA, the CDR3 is TGTGCCAGCTCCGCAGGAAACTCTGGAAACACCATATATTTT.

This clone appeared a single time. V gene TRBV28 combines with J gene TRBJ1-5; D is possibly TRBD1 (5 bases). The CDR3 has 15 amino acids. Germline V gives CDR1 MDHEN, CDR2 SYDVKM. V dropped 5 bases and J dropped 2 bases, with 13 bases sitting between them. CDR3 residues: CASSPTGGGNQPQHF. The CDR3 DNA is TGTGCCAGCAGTCCTACAGGTGGGGGCAATCAGCCCCAGCATTTT.